This TCR beta chain was documented in a study of cytomegalovirus exposure and HLA in healthy donors. PCR primers comprised 60 Vbeta and 13 Jbeta primers. The method was immunoSEQ multiplex PCR; TCRdb's version includes in-frame clones alone and lacks a portion of them. The data hold under 150,000 clones, with approximately 83% observed a single time. The sequenced material came from PBMCs. The TCR originated in a male donor in good health and CMV-seronegative.

CDR3 coding DNA: TGTGCCAGCAGCTTTAGGACTAGCTCCTACGAGCAGTACTTC. Translation gives CASSFRTSSYEQYF. The chain recombines TRBV5-4 with TRBJ2-7; 7 bases line up with TRBD2. V was pared by 2 bases and J by 0 bases, with 2 bases of the junction left unmatched. The V gene's germline CDR1 is SGHNT and CDR2 YYREEE (reference sequence). CDR3 size: 14 residues.